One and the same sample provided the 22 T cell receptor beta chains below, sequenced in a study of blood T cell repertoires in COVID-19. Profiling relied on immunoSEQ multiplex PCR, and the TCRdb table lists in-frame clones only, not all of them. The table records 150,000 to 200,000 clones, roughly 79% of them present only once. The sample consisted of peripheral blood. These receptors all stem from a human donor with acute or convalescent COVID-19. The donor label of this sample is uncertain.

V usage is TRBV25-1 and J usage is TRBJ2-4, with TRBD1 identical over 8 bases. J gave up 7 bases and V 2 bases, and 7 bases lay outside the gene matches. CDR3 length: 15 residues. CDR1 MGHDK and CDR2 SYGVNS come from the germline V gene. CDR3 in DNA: TGTGCCAGCAGTGAACTGCGGCAGGGGGCTAACATTCAGTACTTC. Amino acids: CASSELRQGANIQYF.

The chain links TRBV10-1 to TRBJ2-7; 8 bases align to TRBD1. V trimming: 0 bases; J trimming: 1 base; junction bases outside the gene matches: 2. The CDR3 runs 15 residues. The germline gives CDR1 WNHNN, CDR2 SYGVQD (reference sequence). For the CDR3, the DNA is TGCGCCAGCAGTGAGTCGCGGACAGGGTCCTACGAGCAGTACTTC. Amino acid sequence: CASSESRTGSYEQYF.

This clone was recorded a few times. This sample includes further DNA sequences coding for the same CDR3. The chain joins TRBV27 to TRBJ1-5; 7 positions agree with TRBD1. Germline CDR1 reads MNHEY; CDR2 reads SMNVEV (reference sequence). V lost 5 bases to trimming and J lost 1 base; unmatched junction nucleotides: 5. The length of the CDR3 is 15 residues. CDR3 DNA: TGTGCCAGCAGTAAGGACAGGTTGAGCAATCAGCCCCAGCATTTT. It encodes CASSKDRLSNQPQHF.

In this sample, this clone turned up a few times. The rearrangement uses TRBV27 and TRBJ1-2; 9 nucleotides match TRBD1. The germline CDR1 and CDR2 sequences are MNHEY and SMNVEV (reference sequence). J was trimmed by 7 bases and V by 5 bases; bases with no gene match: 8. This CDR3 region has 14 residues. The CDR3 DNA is TGTGCCAGCAGTATTACAGGGGGCCCTGGTGGCTACACCTTC. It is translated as CASSITGGPGGYTF.

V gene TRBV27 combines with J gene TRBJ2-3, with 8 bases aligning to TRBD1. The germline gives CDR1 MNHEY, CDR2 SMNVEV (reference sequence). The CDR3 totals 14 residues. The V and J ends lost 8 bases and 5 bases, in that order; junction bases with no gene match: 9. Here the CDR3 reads CASGQGRGEDTQYF. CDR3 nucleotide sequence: TGTGCCAGCGGACAGGGCCGCGGGGAAGATACGCAGTATTTT.

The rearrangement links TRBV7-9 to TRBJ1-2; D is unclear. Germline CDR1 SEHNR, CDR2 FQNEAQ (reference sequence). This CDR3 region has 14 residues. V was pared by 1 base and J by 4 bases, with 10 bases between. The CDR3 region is CASSLGGYAYGYTF. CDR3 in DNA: TGTGCCAGCAGCTTAGGCGGATATGCCTATGGCTACACCTTC.

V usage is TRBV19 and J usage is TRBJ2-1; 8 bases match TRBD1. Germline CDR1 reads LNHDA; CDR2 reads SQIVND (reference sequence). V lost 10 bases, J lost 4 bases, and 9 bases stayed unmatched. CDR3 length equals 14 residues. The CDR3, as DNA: TGTGCCACCCGGGGACAGGAGAAATACAATGAGCAGTTCTTC. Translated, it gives CATRGQEKYNEQFF.

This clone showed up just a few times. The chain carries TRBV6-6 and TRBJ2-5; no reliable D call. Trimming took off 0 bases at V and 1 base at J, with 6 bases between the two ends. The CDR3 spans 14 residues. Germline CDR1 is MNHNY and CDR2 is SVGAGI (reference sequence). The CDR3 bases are TGTGCCAGCAGTTACTCGTACAGCCAAGAGACCCAGTACTTC. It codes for CASSYSYSQETQYF.

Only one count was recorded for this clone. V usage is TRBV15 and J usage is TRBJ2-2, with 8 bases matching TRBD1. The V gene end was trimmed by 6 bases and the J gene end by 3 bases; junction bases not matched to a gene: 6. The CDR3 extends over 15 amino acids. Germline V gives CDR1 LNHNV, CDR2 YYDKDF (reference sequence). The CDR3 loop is CATSRTGWDTGELFF. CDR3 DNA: TGTGCCACCAGTAGGACAGGGTGGGACACCGGGGAGCTGTTTTTT.

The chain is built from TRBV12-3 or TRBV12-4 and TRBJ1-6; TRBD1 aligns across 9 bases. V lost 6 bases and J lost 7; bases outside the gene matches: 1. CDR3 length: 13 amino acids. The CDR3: CASSGTGNSPLHF. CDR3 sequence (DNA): TGTGCCAGCAGCGGGACAGGGAATTCACCCCTCCACTTT.

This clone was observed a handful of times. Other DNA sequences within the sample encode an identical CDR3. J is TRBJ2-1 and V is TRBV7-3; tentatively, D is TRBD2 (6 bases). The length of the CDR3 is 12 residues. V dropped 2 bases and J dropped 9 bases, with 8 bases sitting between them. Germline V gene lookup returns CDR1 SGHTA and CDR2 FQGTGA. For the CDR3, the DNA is TGTGCCAGCAGCTTAGGGGGAGGTGAGCAGTTCTTC. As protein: CASSLGGGEQFF.

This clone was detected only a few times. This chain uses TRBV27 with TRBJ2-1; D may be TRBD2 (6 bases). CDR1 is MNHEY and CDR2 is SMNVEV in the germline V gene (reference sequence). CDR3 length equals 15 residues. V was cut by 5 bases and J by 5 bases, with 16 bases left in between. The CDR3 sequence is CASSLRGMVNNEQFF. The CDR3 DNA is TGTGCCAGCAGTCTTCGCGGGATGGTGAACAATGAGCAGTTCTTC.

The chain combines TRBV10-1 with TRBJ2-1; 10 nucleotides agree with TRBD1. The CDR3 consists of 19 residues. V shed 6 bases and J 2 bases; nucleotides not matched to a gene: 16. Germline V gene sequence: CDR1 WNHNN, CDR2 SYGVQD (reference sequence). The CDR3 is CASRTGQGGDFVAYNEQFF. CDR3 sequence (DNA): TGCGCCAGCAGGACTGGACAGGGGGGGGACTTCGTAGCCTACAATGAGCAGTTCTTC.

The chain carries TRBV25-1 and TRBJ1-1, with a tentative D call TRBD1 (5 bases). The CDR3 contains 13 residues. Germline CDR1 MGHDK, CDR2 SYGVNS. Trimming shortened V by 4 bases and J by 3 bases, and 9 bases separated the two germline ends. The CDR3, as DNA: TGTGCCAGCAGTGGACAGTCCTACACTGAAGCTTTCTTT. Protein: CASSGQSYTEAFF.

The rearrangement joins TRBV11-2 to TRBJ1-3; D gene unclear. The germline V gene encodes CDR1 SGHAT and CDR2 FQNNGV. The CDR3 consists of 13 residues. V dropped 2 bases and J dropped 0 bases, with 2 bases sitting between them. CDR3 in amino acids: CASSLLSGNTIYF. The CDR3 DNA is TGTGCCAGCAGCTTACTCTCTGGAAACACCATATATTTT.

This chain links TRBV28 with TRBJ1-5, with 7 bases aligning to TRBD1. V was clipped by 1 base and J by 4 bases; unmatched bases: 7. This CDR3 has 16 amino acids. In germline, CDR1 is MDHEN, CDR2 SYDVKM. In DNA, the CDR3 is TGTGCCAGCAGTTTATTCGGGACAGATCGGAATCAGCCCCAGCATTTT. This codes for CASSLFGTDRNQPQHF.

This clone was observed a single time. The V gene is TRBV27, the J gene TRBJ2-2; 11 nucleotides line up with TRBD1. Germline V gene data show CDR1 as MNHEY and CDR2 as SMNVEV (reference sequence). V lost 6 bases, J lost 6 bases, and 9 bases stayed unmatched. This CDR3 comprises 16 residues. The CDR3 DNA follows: TGTGCCAGCAGAACTTTCCGGGACAGGGGGTCCGGGGAGCTGTTTTTT. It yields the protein CASRTFRDRGSGELFF.

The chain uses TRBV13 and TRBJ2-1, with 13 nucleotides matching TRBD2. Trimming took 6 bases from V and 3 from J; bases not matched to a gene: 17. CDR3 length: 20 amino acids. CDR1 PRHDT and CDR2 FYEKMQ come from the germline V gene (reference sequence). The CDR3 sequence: CASRPARVTSGRPNYNEQFF. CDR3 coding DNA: TGTGCCAGCAGACCCGCGAGGGTGACTAGCGGGAGGCCCAACTACAATGAGCAGTTCTTC.

This chain's CDR3 is CASSIPPSTGWELKGKNIQYF. In DNA, the CDR3 is TGTGCCAGTAGTATACCCCCCTCGACAGGTTGGGAGCTAAAGGGCAAAAACATTCAGTACTTC. This chain joins TRBV19 and TRBJ2-4; D possibly corresponds to TRBD1 (6 bases). Germline V gene sequence: CDR1 LNHDA, CDR2 SQIVND (reference sequence). The CDR3 loop spans 21 amino acids. Trimming took off 2 bases at V and 3 bases at J, with 29 bases between the two ends.

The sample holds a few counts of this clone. In DNA form, the CDR3 reads TGTGCCAGCAGTGAGGGGGACTGGGGTACTGAGCAGTTCTTC. Translation: CASSEGDWGTEQFF. The chain joins TRBV2 to TRBJ2-1, with D possibly TRBD2 on 6 matching bases. V dropped 3 bases and J dropped 9 bases, with 15 bases sitting between them. Germline lookup yields CDR1 SNHLY and CDR2 FYNNEI. The CDR3 runs 14 residues. Supplemented by reference TRBV2 and TRBJ2-1, the full variable domain reads EPEVTQTPSHQVTQMGQEVILRCVPISNHLYFYWYRQILGQKVEFLVSFYNNEISEKSEIFDDQFSVERPDGSNFTLKIRSTKLEDSAMYFCASSEGDWGTEQFFGPGTRLTVL.

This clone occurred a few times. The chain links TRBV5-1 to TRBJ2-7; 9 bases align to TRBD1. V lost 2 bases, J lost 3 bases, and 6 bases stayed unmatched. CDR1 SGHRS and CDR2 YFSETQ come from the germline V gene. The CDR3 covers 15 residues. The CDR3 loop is CASSFGDRDLYEQYF. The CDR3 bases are TGCGCCAGCAGCTTCGGGGACAGGGACCTCTACGAGCAGTACTTC.

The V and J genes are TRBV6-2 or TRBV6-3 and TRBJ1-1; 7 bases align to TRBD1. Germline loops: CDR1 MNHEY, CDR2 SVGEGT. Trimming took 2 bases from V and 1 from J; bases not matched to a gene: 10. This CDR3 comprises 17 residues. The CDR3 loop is CASSYGASGGRNTEAFF. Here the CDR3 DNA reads TGTGCCAGCAGTTACGGGGCGTCAGGGGGGAGGAACACTGAAGCTTTCTTT.